The 18 T cell receptor beta chains below were found in one sample sequenced in a study of Ad26.COV2.S vaccination and SARS-CoV-2 variants. Described treatment: some 19 received Ad26.COV2.S at low or high dose, single or two shots; 5 received placebo; per-sample allocation not given. Sampling happened 63 days after the first vaccine or placebo injection. Clones were read by immunoSEQ multiplex PCR, and TCRdb kept only the in-frame ones, dropping some. The sample carries 350,000 to 600,000 clones, 70% to 90% recorded once. The sequenced sample was peripheral blood, obtained in a trial of Ad26.COV2.S vaccine versus placebo. The receptors derive from a person aged 18-65 years who received the Ad26.COV2.S COVID-19 vaccine or a placebo.

This clone showed up just a few times. The J gene is TRBJ2-5, the V gene TRBV24-1; TRBD2 is a possible D gene (6 bases). Trimming left V 6 bases short and J 5 bases short, with 15 bases between. CDR3 length: 14 amino acids. Per the germline V gene, CDR1 is KGHDR and CDR2 is SFDVKD. The CDR3 is CATSSQGGGETQYF. DNA of the CDR3: TGTGCCACCAGTTCCCAGGGAGGAGGGGAGACCCAGTACTTC.

Of note for this clone: At one of its ends the junction is not consistent with the germline gene, which may arise from a read error. The chain employs TRBV11-2 and TRBJ2-3; 10 nucleotides line up with TRBD1. CDR3 length: 15 amino acids. Germline loops: CDR1 SGHAT, CDR2 FQNNGV. CDR3 bases: TGTGCCAGCACCTTAATGACAGGGGGCGCAGATACGCAGTATTTT. This translates into CASTLMTGGADTQYF. Variable domain in full (rest from reference TRBV11-2 and TRBJ2-3): EAGVAQSPRYKIIEKRQSVAFWCNPISGHATLYWYQQILGQGPKLLIQFQNNGVVDDSQLPKDRFSAERLKGVDSTLKIQPAKLEDSAVYLCASTLMTGGADTQYFGPGTRLTVL.

The chain has TRBV6-1 and TRBJ1-1, with D unresolved. The V gene's germline CDR1 is MNHNS and CDR2 SASEGT. The V end was cut by 3 bases, the J end by 6 bases, with 11 bases between. CDR3 size: 13 residues. CDR3 in DNA: TGTGCCAGCAGTGACGGTGGGGAACCTGAAGCTTTCTTT. Translating gives CASSDGGEPEAFF.

The V and J genes are TRBV9 and TRBJ1-3; D may be TRBD1 (5 bases). Trimming cost V 0 bases and J 5 bases, with 15 bases left between them. The CDR3 sequence is 16 residues long. Germline values: CDR1 SGDLS, CDR2 YYNGEE. In DNA, the CDR3 is TGTGCCAGCAGCGTAGCTCTCCAGGGAGTTAGAAACACCATATATTTT. The encoded protein is CASSVALQGVRNTIYF. The variable domain in full, with the rest retrieved from reference TRBV9 and TRBJ1-3, is DSGVTQTPKHLITATGQRVTLRCSPRSGDLSVYWYQQSLDQGLQFLIQYYNGEERAKGNILERFSAQQFPDLHSELNLSSLELGDSALYFCASSVALQGVRNTIYFGEGSWLTVV.

This chain uses TRBV13 with TRBJ2-1; D perhaps matches TRBD2 (6 bases). The V end lost 1 base, the J end lost 9 bases, and 31 bases lay between the germline ends. The CDR3 spans 20 residues. Germline CDR1 and CDR2: PRHDT and FYEKMQ (reference sequence). As DNA, the CDR3 is TGTGCCAGCAGCTTAGCCGGCGGGGATTCCAGACAGTCGGTGATCGGTGAGCAGTTCTTC. This gives the protein CASSLAGGDSRQSVIGEQFF.

The chain links TRBV27 to TRBJ1-6; D remains ambiguous. V was clipped by 6 bases and J by 3 bases, with 9 bases between them. Germline CDR1 MNHEY, CDR2 SMNVEV (reference sequence). The CDR3 has 14 residues. The CDR3 DNA follows: TGTGCCAGCAGCTCTCCCGACTATAATTCACCCCTCCACTTT. Protein product: CASSSPDYNSPLHF.

This chain uses TRBV3-1 (or the pseudogene TRBV3-2) with TRBJ2-2, with 10 bases fitting TRBD2. V shed 4 bases, J shed 7 bases, and the junction held 6 bases outside the gene matches. CDR3 length: 15 residues. The germline V gene has CDR1 LGHDT and CDR2 YNNKEL (reference sequence). The CDR3 DNA reads as TGTGCCAGCAGCCGAGCGGGGGGGCCTATCGGGGAGCTGTTTTTT. It is translated as CASSRAGGPIGELFF.

V usage is TRBV7-9 and J usage is TRBJ1-2; possible D gene TRBD1, 6 bases. Looked up from germline, CDR1 is SEHNR and CDR2 is FQNEAQ (reference sequence). This CDR3 is 14 amino acids long. The V and J ends lost 5 bases and 5 bases respectively, with 15 bases between them. The CDR3: CASSTQGLTYGYTF. The CDR3 DNA follows: TGTGCCAGCAGCACGCAGGGGCTTACGTATGGCTACACCTTC.

The chain uses TRBV5-1 and TRBJ2-7, with D unclear. Germline-derived CDR1 and CDR2 are SGHRS and YFSETQ. V lost 4 bases and J lost 2, with 10 bases in between. This CDR3 has 13 amino acids. As DNA, the CDR3 is TGCGCCAGCAGCCGAGAGCTCGCCTACGAGCAGTACTTC. Translated, it gives CASSRELAYEQYF.

The CDR3 here is CASSLAREEAFF. The CDR3 nucleotides are TGTGCCAGCAGTTTGGCCCGGGAAGAAGCTTTCTTT. The V and J genes are TRBV28 and TRBJ1-1; the D is unclear. Germline CDR1 MDHEN, CDR2 SYDVKM. The V end lost 3 bases, the J end lost 8 bases, and 10 bases lay between the germline ends. The CDR3 totals 12 residues.

This chain connects TRBV6-5 to TRBJ1-2; a weak D match, TRBD1 (5 bases). Trimming stripped 2 bases from V and 4 bases from J, with 14 bases between. CDR1 and CDR2 (germline): MNHEY, SVGAGI. CDR3 length: 15 amino acids. CDR3 protein: CASSYKRGGTYGYTF. Written as DNA, the CDR3 is TGTGCCAGCAGTTACAAACGGGGGGGGACCTATGGCTACACCTTC.

A single count supports this clone. J is TRBJ2-3 and V is TRBV3-1 (or the pseudogene TRBV3-2); 12 bases match TRBD2. This CDR3 has 22 amino acids. J was trimmed by 0 bases and V by 3 bases; bases with no gene match: 19. Germline V gives CDR1 LGHDT, CDR2 YNNKEL (reference sequence). CDR3 in amino acids: CASSQGRWRLAGEGYSTDTQYF. CDR3 DNA: TGTGCCAGCAGCCAGGGTCGGTGGAGACTAGCGGGAGAAGGGTACAGCACAGATACGCAGTATTTT.

V gene TRBV25-1 combines with J gene TRBJ1-3; 7 bases map to TRBD1. V gave up 5 bases and J gave up 2 bases; unmatched junction bases: 3. CDR1 is MGHDK, CDR2 SYGVNS, per germline. The CDR3 runs 14 residues. CDR3 DNA: TGTGCCAGCAGTCGGACAGGAGCTGGAAACACCATATATTTT. Residues: CASSRTGAGNTIYF.

The gene calls are TRBV11-1 and TRBJ1-1; D ambiguous. The CDR3 is 15 amino acids. The germline gives CDR1 SGHAT, CDR2 FQDESV (reference sequence). Trimming took 5 bases from V and 8 from J, leaving 21 bases between them. In DNA form, the CDR3 reads TGTGCCAGCAGCCCCCGTATCGTCGCAGGTGAAGAAGCTTTCTTT. Amino acids: CASSPRIVAGEEAFF.

The chain combines TRBV13 with TRBJ1-1; TRBD1 might be the D (5 bases). Deletions cut 4 bases from V and 0 bases from J, with 12 bases between. Germline CDR1 is PRHDT and CDR2 is FYEKMQ (reference sequence). The length of the CDR3 is 15 residues. The CDR3 DNA reads as TGTGCCAGCAGCTCCTCACAGGACATGAACACTGAAGCTTTCTTT. Its protein product is CASSSSQDMNTEAFF.

CDR3 coding DNA: TGTGCCAGCGCCTATTGGACAGACAGCGCCATATATTTT. This gives the protein CASAYWTDSAIYF. The genes are TRBV6-5 and TRBJ1-3; TRBD1 might be the D (6 bases). This CDR3 is 13 amino acids long. Germline V CDR1 and CDR2: MNHEY, SVGAGI. Between the trimmed V and J ends, which lost 8 bases and 11 bases, there was a span of 19 bases.

The count of this clone is one. The rearrangement joins TRBV2 to TRBJ1-2, with 11 bases that match TRBD1. Germline V gene data show CDR1 as SNHLY and CDR2 as FYNNEI. The length of the CDR3 is 15 residues. Germline trimming cut 7 bases from V and 4 bases from J; bases unmatched to any gene: 8. CDR3 in amino acids: CASILGTGGGYGYTF. The CDR3 nucleotides read TGTGCCAGCATCCTGGGGACAGGGGGAGGCTATGGCTACACCTTC. The whole variable domain, remainder taken from reference TRBV2 and TRBJ1-2, is EPEVTQTPSHQVTQMGQEVILRCVPISNHLYFYWYRQILGQKVEFLVSFYNNEISEKSEIFDDQFSVERPDGSNFTLKIRSTKLEDSAMYFCASILGTGGGYGYTFGSGTRLTVV.

The chain couples TRBV25-1 to TRBJ2-3, with 10 bases matching TRBD2. Germline V gene sequence: CDR1 MGHDK, CDR2 SYGVNS. Losses at the gene ends were 1 base for V and 0 bases for J; bases not matched to a gene: 4. The length of the CDR3 is 17 residues. The CDR3 reads CASSESGSGGSTDTQYF. As DNA, the CDR3 is TGTGCCAGCAGTGAATCGGGTAGCGGGGGGAGCACAGATACGCAGTATTTT.